This T cell receptor (beta chain) derives from a study of CD4 and CD8 cells across lung adenocarcinoma regions. On this clonotype itself: The junction shows a germline mismatch at one end, possibly a read error.

The CDR3 is 13 residues long. Germline V gene sequence: CDR1 MNHNS, CDR2 SASEGT. TCRdb reprocessed the PCR reads with MiXCR, giving one entry per CDR3 protein. Of about 25,000 distinct CDR3 sequences in the sample, more than 40% are singletons; the top ten hold about 45%. Localized lung adenocarcinoma, a non-small cell lung cancer, affected the donors. This chain joins TRBV6-1 and TRBJ2-4; D is perhaps TRBD1 (6 bases). This sequence was found in a male donor with lung adenocarcinoma. The CD4 and CD8 labels of this study may be unreliable. Sequenced material: CD8+ T cells from the center of a lung tumor. CDR3 nucleotides: TGTGCCAGGGGGCTGGGGGCCAAAAACACGCAGTACTTT. Encoded protein: CARGLGAKNTQYF.